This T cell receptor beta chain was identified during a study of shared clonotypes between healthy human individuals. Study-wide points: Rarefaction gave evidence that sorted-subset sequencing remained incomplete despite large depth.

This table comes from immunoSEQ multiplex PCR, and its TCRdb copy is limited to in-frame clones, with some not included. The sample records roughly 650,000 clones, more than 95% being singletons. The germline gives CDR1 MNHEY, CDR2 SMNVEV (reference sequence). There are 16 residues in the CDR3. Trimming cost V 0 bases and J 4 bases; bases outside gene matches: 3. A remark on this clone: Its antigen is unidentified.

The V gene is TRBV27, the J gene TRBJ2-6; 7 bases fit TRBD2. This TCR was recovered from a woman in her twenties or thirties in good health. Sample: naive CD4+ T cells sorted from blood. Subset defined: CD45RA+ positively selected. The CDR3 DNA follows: TGTGCCAGCAGTTTATCGCGGGGGTCCGGGGCCAACGTCCTGACTTTC. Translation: CASSLSRGSGANVLTF.